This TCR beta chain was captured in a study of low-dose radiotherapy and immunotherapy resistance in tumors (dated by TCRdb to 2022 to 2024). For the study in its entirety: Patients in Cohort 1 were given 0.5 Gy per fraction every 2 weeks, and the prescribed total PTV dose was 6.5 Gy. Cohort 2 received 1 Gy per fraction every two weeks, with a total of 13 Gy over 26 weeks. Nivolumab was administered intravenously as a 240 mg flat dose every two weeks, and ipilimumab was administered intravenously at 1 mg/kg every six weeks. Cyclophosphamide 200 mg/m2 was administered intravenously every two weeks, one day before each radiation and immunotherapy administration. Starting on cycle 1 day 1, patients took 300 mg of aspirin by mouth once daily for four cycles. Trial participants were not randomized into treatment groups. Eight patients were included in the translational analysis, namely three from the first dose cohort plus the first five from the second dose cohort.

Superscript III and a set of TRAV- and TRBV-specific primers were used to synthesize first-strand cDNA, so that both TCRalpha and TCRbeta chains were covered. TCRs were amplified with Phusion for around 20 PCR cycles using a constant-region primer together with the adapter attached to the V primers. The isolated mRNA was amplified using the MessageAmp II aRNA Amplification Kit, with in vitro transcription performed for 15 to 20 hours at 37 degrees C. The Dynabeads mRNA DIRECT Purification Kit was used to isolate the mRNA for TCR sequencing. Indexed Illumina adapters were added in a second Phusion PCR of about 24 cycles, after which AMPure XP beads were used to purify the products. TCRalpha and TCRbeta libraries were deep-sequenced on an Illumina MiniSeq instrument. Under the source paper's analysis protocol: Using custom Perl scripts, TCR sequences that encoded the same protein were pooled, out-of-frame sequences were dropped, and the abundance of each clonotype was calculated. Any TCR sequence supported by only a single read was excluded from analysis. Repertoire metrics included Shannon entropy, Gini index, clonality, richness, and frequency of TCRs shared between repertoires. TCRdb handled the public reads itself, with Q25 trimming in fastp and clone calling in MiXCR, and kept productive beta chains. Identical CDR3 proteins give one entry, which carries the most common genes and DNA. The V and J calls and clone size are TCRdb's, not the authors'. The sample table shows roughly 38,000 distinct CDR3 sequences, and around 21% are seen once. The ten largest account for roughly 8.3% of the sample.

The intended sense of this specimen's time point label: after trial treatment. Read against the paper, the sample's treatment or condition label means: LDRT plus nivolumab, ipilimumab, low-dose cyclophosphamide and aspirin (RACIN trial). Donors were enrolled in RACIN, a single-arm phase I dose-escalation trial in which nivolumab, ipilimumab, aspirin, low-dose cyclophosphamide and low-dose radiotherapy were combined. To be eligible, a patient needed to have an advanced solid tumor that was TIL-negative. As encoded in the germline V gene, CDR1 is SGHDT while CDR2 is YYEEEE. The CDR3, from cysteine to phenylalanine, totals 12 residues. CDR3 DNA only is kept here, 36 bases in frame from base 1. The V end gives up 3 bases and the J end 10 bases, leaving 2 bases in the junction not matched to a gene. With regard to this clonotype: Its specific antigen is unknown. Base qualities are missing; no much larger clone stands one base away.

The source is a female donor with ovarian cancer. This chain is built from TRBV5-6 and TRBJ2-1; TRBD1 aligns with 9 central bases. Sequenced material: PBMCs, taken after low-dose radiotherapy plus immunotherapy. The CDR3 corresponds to CASSYTGGEQFF. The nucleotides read TGTGCCAGCAGCTATACAGGGGGCGAGCAGTTCTTC.